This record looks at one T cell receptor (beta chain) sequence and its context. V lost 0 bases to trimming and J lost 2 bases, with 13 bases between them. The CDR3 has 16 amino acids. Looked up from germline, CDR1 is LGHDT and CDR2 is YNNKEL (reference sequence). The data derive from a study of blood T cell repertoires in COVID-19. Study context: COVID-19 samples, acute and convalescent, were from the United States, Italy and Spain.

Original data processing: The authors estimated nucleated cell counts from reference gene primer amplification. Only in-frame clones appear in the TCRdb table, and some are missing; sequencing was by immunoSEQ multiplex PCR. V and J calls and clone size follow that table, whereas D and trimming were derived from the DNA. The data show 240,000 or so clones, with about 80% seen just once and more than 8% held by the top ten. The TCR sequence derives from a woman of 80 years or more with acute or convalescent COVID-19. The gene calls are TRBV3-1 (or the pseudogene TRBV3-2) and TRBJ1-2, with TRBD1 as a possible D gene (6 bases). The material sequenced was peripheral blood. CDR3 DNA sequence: TGTGCCAGCAGCCAAGAGGGGGCCAGAACGAACTATGGCTACACCTTC. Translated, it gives CASSQEGARTNYGYTF.